The source of this T cell receptor beta chain is a study of CD8 T cells in ankylosing spondylitis. One entry per CDR3 protein results from TCRdb running MiXCR on the 5' RACE reads. The sample consists of some 270,000 distinct CDR3 sequences, 18% of them appearing once. This clonotype has ten or more counts. The V and J ends lost 5 bases and 9 bases respectively, with 11 bases between them. In germline, CDR1 is SGHVS, CDR2 FQNEAQ. The CDR3 has 12 residues. Sequencing input: blood, either unsorted or a sorted T cell fraction (not recorded which). The chain employs TRBV7-8 and TRBJ2-1; TRBD2 is a possible D gene (5 bases). The receptor was isolated from a male donor with ankylosing spondylitis or in good health (not recorded which). The DNA for the CDR3 is TGTGCCAGCAGCCCGGACTTCACTGAGCAGTTCTTC. This gives the protein CASSPDFTEQFF.